This TCR beta chain was obtained from a study of blood T cell repertoires in COVID-19. Sequenced by immunoSEQ multiplex PCR; TCRdb stores in-frame clones only, minus some. Found here are 70,000 to 100,000 clones, 90% to 95% of them singletons; the top ten hold approximately 1.7%. The V end was cut by 4 bases, the J end by 5 bases, with 8 bases between. From germline, CDR1 is SNHLY and CDR2 FYNNEI. The CDR3 has 13 amino acids. The receptor was derived from a man aged 55 to 69 with acute or convalescent COVID-19. Sequencing used peripheral blood. The chain combines TRBV2 with TRBJ2-2; TRBD2 might be the D (5 bases). The chain's CDR3 is CASSVRVTGELFF. The CDR3 region has the DNA TGTGCCAGCAGTGTGCGGGTGACCGGGGAGCTGTTTTTT.